Listed below are T cell receptor beta chains from one sample, sequenced in a study of neurological immune-mediated disorders. TCRdb analysed the 5' RACE reads with MiXCR anew, one entry per CDR3 protein. The sample includes 65,000 to 80,000 distinct CDR3 sequences, 4.8% of them seen just once. Sequenced sample: PBMCs. Receptors were obtained from a woman aged 70-85 years with multiple sclerosis. The CDR3 runs from the conserved cysteine through the conserved F or W. Rows give clone size only sometimes, using once, few, many, or a class for an expanded clone.

abundance: many
v_gene: TRBV11-2
j_gene: TRBJ1-1
CDR3aa: CASSSAQGKYTEAFF

abundance: many
v_gene: TRBV7-8
j_gene: TRBJ2-7
CDR3aa: CASSSPYEQYF

abundance: many
v_gene: TRBV4-1
j_gene: TRBJ1-4
CDR3aa: CASSQAGTGKEKLFF

abundance: many
v_gene: TRBV5-1
j_gene: TRBJ1-1
CDR3aa: CASSSAGNTEAFF

abundance: -
v_gene: TRBV19
j_gene: TRBJ1-5
CDR3aa: CASRSDREQHQHF

abundance: many
v_gene: TRBV12-3/TRBV12-4
j_gene: TRBJ2-7
CDR3aa: CASSPPGYNSGEQYF

abundance: many
v_gene: TRBV5-1
j_gene: TRBJ1-2
CDR3aa: CASSLQGAGGYTF

abundance: many
v_gene: TRBV6-6
j_gene: TRBJ1-2
CDR3aa: CASSYTSAGGIYGYTF

abundance: many
v_gene: TRBV7-7
j_gene: TRBJ1-4
CDR3aa: CASSRSDSNEKLFF

abundance: many
v_gene: TRBV9
j_gene: TRBJ1-1
CDR3aa: CASSDRGRHTEAFF

abundance: many
v_gene: TRBV27
j_gene: TRBJ1-5
CDR3aa: CASGQGRNQPQHF

abundance: many
v_gene: TRBV20-1
j_gene: TRBJ2-1
CDR3aa: CSARDPRSYNEQFF

abundance: many
v_gene: TRBV20-1
j_gene: TRBJ2-1
CDR3aa: CSARVVAGEGEQFF

abundance: many
v_gene: TRBV7-2
j_gene: TRBJ2-7
CDR3aa: CASSFLVHYEQYF

abundance: many
v_gene: TRBV12-3/TRBV12-4
j_gene: TRBJ2-5
CDR3aa: CASSLVGTQETQYF

abundance: many
v_gene: TRBV20-1
j_gene: TRBJ1-6
CDR3aa: CSAFDRGNSPLHF

abundance: few
v_gene: TRBV6-5
j_gene: TRBJ2-3
CDR3aa: CASSYSASGLTDTQYF

abundance: many
v_gene: TRBV3-1
j_gene: TRBJ2-1
CDR3aa: CASSQDRTGWHNEQFF

abundance: many
v_gene: TRBV7-9
j_gene: TRBJ2-7
CDR3aa: CASSQGTPYTYEQYF

abundance: many
v_gene: TRBV7-2
j_gene: TRBJ2-1
CDR3aa: CASSLGLGAYNEQFF

abundance: -
v_gene: TRBV6-5
j_gene: TRBJ1-5
CDR3aa: CASSFQGINQPQHF